This TCR beta chain was sequenced for a study of early T cells in non-severe SARS-CoV-2 infection. Study context: Sequencing of unsorted whole blood was done on bulk RNA, leaving chains unpaired.

Germline V CDR1 and CDR2: DFQATT, SNEGSKA (reference sequence). The CDR3 is 12 amino acids. Trimming stripped 3 bases from V and 3 bases from J, with 7 bases between. This clonotype was seen at least ten times. The antigen remains undetermined. Regarding the study as a whole: The matching step, a VDJdb search, favored anti-spike CD8 responses and missed private and CD4 specificities.

Individual cDNA molecules received unique molecular identifiers. Via MiXCR, TCRdb re-called the 5' RACE reads, giving one row per CDR3 protein. In the table there are 20,000 to 30,000 distinct CDR3 sequences, more than 4% of which are singletons. Sequencing was performed on whole blood. The chain links TRBV20-1 to TRBJ2-3; D gene ambiguous. The sequence derives from an adult who was a healthcare worker with PCR-confirmed SARS-CoV-2 infection or an uninfected control (not recorded which). CDR3 region: CSARTQTDTQYF. In nucleotides, the CDR3 is TGCAGTGCTAGGACACAAACAGATACGCAGTATTTT.